This T cell receptor (beta chain) stems from a study of T cells after yellow fever vaccination (dated by TCRdb to the late 2010s). Background on the whole study: The SMART-Seq v4 Ultra Low Input RNA kit was used to prepare libraries from fractions with low cell numbers. To follow T-cell clones before and after both primary and booster YFV17D yellow fever vaccination, bulk TCR alpha and beta repertoires underwent longitudinal sequencing. Two healthy male donors made up the cohort, one aged 18 to 30 years and the other aged 30 to 40 years. Blood was drawn at multiple timepoints before and after primary and secondary immunization, with bulk PBMC replicates and cell subsets isolated. Study-wide findings and limitations: A small fraction of clonotypes appeared in both the CD4 and CD8 compartments, likely as a result of convergent recombination. The secondary T-cell response was weaker than the primary response but faster, peaking on day 5 instead of day 15. Only a couple of donors were included in the study, so the extent to which the findings can be generalized is limited. Because abundant contaminating clonotypes from the bulk population could be contained in FACS-sorted repertoires, computational filtering was required. Most clones expanded after primary vaccination (96% of CD4 and roughly 90% of CD8) were re-detected after the booster, suggesting that broad memory maintenance occurred.

Synthesis of TCR cDNA relied on 5'RACE template switching, a step that introduced a universal primer site along with unique molecular identifiers. Priming of cDNA synthesis was performed from both the TCR alpha and TCR beta constant segments. Library amplification used two PCR steps, and the second PCR step added sample barcodes and sequencing adapters. Sequencing of the libraries was done on either Illumina HiSeq 2500 (2x100 bp) or NovaSeq (2x150 bp). The authors' analysis ran thus. Reads were demultiplexed and collapsed into UMI consensus sequences with MIGEC, and V(D)J alignment was performed with MiXCR. Vaccine-responding clonotypes were defined with edgeR using replicate PBMC samples, requiring FDR below 0.01 and a log2 fold change above 5 up to day 15. Each bulk clonotype received a CD4 or CD8 identity based on whether the sequenced CD4 or CD8 repertoire contained that clonotype at higher abundance. Clones were called with MiXCR by TCRdb after fastp trimmed the public reads at Q25, and only in-frame beta chains were retained. Rows with one shared CDR3 protein collapse into an entry with the most common genes and DNA. What appears here as the V and J calls and clone size reflects TCRdb's work, not the paper's. In this sample the table shows a few hundred thousand distinct CDR3 sequences, less than 20% of which occur a single time. The ten largest clones capture 17% of the sample.

Reading the label with the study, this specimen's treatment or condition is: live attenuated yellow fever vaccine strain. At each blood-draw timepoint, two biological replicates of bulk PBMCs were collected. A standard Ficoll-Paque protocol was used to isolate PBMCs from peripheral blood. TriZol was used to extract RNA from bulk PBMCs, CD4 and CD8 fractions, and dextramer-positive and dextramer-negative fractions. The germline V and J ends show losses of 3 bases and 4 bases respectively, and no gene match explains 9 bases of the junction. CDR1 and CDR2, per the germline V gene, are LGHNA and YNFKEQ. The CDR3 holds 17 amino acids from the cysteine to the phenylalanine. Here the CDR3 DNA is all that survives: 51 bases in frame from base 1. With regard to this clonotype: The antigen it recognizes is unknown. Within one base of it there is no much larger clone, and no base qualities were kept.

The sequencing here drew on PBMCs, taken about 5 days after the first yellow fever vaccination. In this chain, TRBV4-2 is recombined with TRBJ2-2; 9 central nucleotides agree with TRBD2. The receptor was isolated from a man between 18 and 35 years old who received the YFV17D yellow fever vaccine. This receptor carries the CDR3 CASSHVGAGGLTGELFF. The nucleotide sequence reads TGTGCCAGCAGCCACGTTGGAGCGGGGGGCCTCACCGGGGAGCTGTTTTTT.